These 4 T cell receptor beta chains came from one sample sequenced in a study of beta chain features in type 1 diabetes. Points from the study as a whole: In all four CD4+ subsets, TCRB CDR3 length was significantly, moderately reduced in type 1 diabetes.

Which antigens these TCRs recognize remains unknown. Expressed TCRB transcripts were sequenced after all isolated RNA was converted to cDNA. Libraries were prepared by immunoSEQ multiplex PCR; TCRdb keeps only in-frame clonotypes and omits some of them. The sample has around 70,000 clones; around 49% are singletons. Sequencing used central memory CD4+ T cells from blood. Receptor source: a man aged 30 to 45 with type 1 diabetes.

The rearrangement links TRBV28 to TRBJ2-7; 7 bases line up with TRBD2. The CDR3 loop spans 16 amino acids. CDR1 is MDHEN and CDR2 is SYDVKM in the germline V gene. V lost 6 bases to trimming and J lost 0 bases; unmatched junction nucleotides: 11. DNA of the CDR3: TGTGCCAGCAGCCCCCCTGGGACTACTAGCTCCTACGAGCAGTACTTC. Translating gives CASSPPGTTSSYEQYF.

This chain uses TRBV19 with TRBJ1-2; the D gene is possibly TRBD1 (5 bases). Trimming left V 3 bases short and J 3 bases short, with 8 bases between. Germline CDR1 LNHDA, CDR2 SQIVND (reference sequence). This CDR3 is built from 13 residues. CDR3 coding DNA: TGTGCCAGTAGTATGGGGGGGGACTATGGCTACACCTTC. This gives the protein CASSMGGDYGYTF. Supplemented by reference TRBV19 and TRBJ1-2, the full variable domain reads DGGITQSPKYLFRKEGQNVTLSCEQNLNHDAMYWYRQDPGQGLRLIYYSQIVNDFQKGDIAEGYSVSREKKESFPLTVTSAQKNPTAFYLCASSMGGDYGYTFGSGTRLTVV.

The chain has TRBV7-9 and TRBJ1-4; D unresolved. Looked up from germline, CDR1 is SEHNR and CDR2 is FQNEAQ (reference sequence). This CDR3 comprises 13 residues. V lost 1 base and J 7 bases, leaving 7 bases between the germline ends. Written as DNA, the CDR3 is TGTGCCAGCAGCTTAGTCGGGAGTGAAAAACTGTTTTTT. Protein sequence: CASSLVGSEKLFF. Supplemented by reference TRBV7-9 and TRBJ1-4, the full variable domain reads DTGVSQNPRHKITKRGQNVTFRCDPISEHNRLYWYRQTLGQGPEFLTYFQNEAQLEKSRLLSDRFSAERPKGSFSTLEIQRTEQGDSAMYLCASSLVGSEKLFFGSGTQLSVL.

J is TRBJ2-7 and V is TRBV5-1, with D possibly matching TRBD2 (6 bases). The CDR3 sequence is 15 residues long. CDR1 is SGHRS, CDR2 YFSETQ, per germline. The V end was cut by 0 bases, the J end by 2 bases, with 12 bases between. The CDR3 DNA sequence: TGCGCCAGCAGCTTGGGGCCTGGAGGGGCCTACGAGCAGTACTTC. Its translation: CASSLGPGGAYEQYF.